This is a list of T cell receptor beta chains from one sample in a study of beta chain features in type 1 diabetes. The repertoire was sequenced with immunoSEQ multiplex PCR; TCRdb's copy has only in-frame clones and lacks some. This sample has more than 300,000 clones; 9.6% occur once, and the top ten carry approximately 0.6%. Sequencing was done on a sample of central memory CD4+ T cells from blood. These receptors were taken from a young man with type 1 diabetes. CDR3s include the opening cysteine and the closing phenylalanine or tryptophan. D genes are given only for firm matches. Only some rows state a clone size, as once, few, many or a class for expanded clones.

abundance: many; j_gene: TRBJ2-5; v_gene: TRBV11-3; d_gene: TRBD2; CDR3nt: TGTGCCAGCAGCCTTGGGGCCGGGGGGGAGACCCAGTACTTC; CDR3aa: CASSLGAGGETQYF
abundance: few; j_gene: TRBJ1-4; v_gene: TRBV6-5; d_gene: .; CDR3nt: TGTGCCAGCCACCAGACAGTTAATGAAAAACTGTTTTTT; CDR3aa: CASHQTVNEKLFF
abundance: many; j_gene: TRBJ1-3; v_gene: TRBV11-2; d_gene: .; CDR3nt: TGTGCCAGCAGCCCAGGCACACCCGGAAACACCATATATTTT; CDR3aa: CASSPGTPGNTIYF
abundance: few; j_gene: TRBJ2-5; v_gene: TRBV7-9; d_gene: .; CDR3nt: TGTGCCAGCAGCTTAGACGGCAGGGAATCCGAGACCCAGTACTTC; CDR3aa: CASSLDGRESETQYF
abundance: few; j_gene: TRBJ1-5; v_gene: TRBV6-1; d_gene: .; CDR3nt: TGTGCCAGCAGTCCCCGGCGGGGGGAACAGCCCCAGCATTTT; CDR3aa: CASSPRRGEQPQHF
abundance: few; j_gene: TRBJ1-2; v_gene: TRBV7-3; d_gene: .; CDR3nt: TGTGCCAGCAGCCTCTGGGAGGAAGATGGCTACACCTTC; CDR3aa: CASSLWEEDGYTF
abundance: .; j_gene: TRBJ1-2; v_gene: TRBV5-1; d_gene: .; CDR3nt: TGCGCCAGCAGTTCGGACTCGTATGGCTACACCTTC; CDR3aa: CASSSDSYGYTF
abundance: few; j_gene: TRBJ2-5; v_gene: TRBV7-9; d_gene: TRBD1; CDR3nt: TGTGCCAGCAGCCAGAGACAGGGGCAAGAGACCCAGTACTTC; CDR3aa: CASSQRQGQETQYF
abundance: .; j_gene: TRBJ1-2; v_gene: TRBV11-3; d_gene: .; CDR3nt: TGTGCCAGCAGCTTAGATCTAGGGACGGTTCGGGGTGGCTACACCTTC; CDR3aa: CASSLDLGTVRGGYTF
abundance: .; j_gene: TRBJ2-2; v_gene: TRBV5-6; d_gene: .; CDR3nt: TGTGCCAGCAGCTTGAGCCAGGGAAGAACCGGGGAGCTGTTTTTT; CDR3aa: CASSLSQGRTGELFF
abundance: many; j_gene: TRBJ1-5; v_gene: TRBV28; d_gene: .; CDR3nt: TGTGCCAGCAGACTTGGGATGCGGGAGCCCCAGCATTTT; CDR3aa: CASRLGMREPQHF
abundance: .; j_gene: TRBJ2-1; v_gene: TRBV4-3; d_gene: TRBD2; CDR3nt: TGCGCCAGCAGCCAAGACGGACTAGCGGGCTCCTACAATGAGCAGTTCTTC; CDR3aa: CASSQDGLAGSYNEQFF
abundance: few; j_gene: TRBJ2-5; v_gene: TRBV4-2; d_gene: .; CDR3nt: TGTGCCAGCAGCCAAGTCTCGTCCTCAAGAAACCTGTACCAAGAGACCCAGTACTTC; CDR3aa: CASSQVSSSRNLYQETQYF
abundance: few; j_gene: TRBJ2-7; v_gene: TRBV4-2; d_gene: .; CDR3nt: TGTGCCAGCAGAAGTGTCGCGCAACTCCAGCAGTACTTC; CDR3aa: CASRSVAQLQQYF
abundance: few; j_gene: TRBJ2-2; v_gene: TRBV27; d_gene: .; CDR3nt: TGTGCCAGCAGTCGGAGGCCTAACACCGGGGAGCTGTTTTTT; CDR3aa: CASSRRPNTGELFF
abundance: .; j_gene: TRBJ2-7; v_gene: TRBV7-9; d_gene: .; CDR3nt: TGTGCCAGCAGCTGGGCAAGCACGCAAGCGGTGAGGAGGGAGCAGTACTTC; CDR3aa: CASSWASTQAVRREQYF
abundance: few; j_gene: TRBJ2-1; v_gene: TRBV5-4; d_gene: TRBD2; CDR3nt: TGTGCCAGCAGCCCATCGACTAGCGGGATTGTCAATGAGCAGTTCTTC; CDR3aa: CASSPSTSGIVNEQFF
abundance: .; j_gene: TRBJ2-5; v_gene: TRBV19; d_gene: .; CDR3nt: TGTGCCAGTCAGGCAGTGGGAGTGGAGACCCAGTACTTC; CDR3aa: CASQAVGVETQYF
abundance: many; j_gene: TRBJ1-1; v_gene: TRBV7-2; d_gene: .; CDR3nt: TGTGCCAGCAGCGAGGGGTGGAGGAGAGCTTTCTTT; CDR3aa: CASSEGWRRAFF
abundance: .; j_gene: TRBJ2-7; v_gene: TRBV9; d_gene: TRBD1; CDR3nt: TGTGCCAGCAGCGTAGTTTACCCAGGGACAGATCAGGGGGAGCAGTACTTC; CDR3aa: CASSVVYPGTDQGEQYF
abundance: few; j_gene: TRBJ2-1; v_gene: TRBV6-1; d_gene: .; CDR3nt: TGTGCCAGCCTACGGTGGGGGGAAAATGAGCAGTTCTTC; CDR3aa: CASLRWGENEQFF
abundance: many; j_gene: TRBJ2-6; v_gene: TRBV28; d_gene: .; CDR3nt: TGTGCCAGCAGGCTGGGCGGCAACTCTGGGGCCAACGTCCTGACTTTC; CDR3aa: CASRLGGNSGANVLTF